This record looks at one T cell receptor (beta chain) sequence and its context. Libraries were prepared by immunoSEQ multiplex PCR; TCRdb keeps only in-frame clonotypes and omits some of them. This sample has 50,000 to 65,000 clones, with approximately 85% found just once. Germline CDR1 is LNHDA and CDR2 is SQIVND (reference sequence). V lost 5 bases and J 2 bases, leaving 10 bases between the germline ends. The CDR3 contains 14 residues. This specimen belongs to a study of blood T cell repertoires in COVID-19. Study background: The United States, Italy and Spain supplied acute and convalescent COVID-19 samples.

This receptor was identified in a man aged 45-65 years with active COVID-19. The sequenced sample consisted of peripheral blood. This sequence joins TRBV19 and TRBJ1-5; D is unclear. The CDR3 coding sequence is TGTGCCAGTAGTCTACAGTCGCGCAATCAGCCCCAGCATTTT. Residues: CASSLQSRNQPQHF.